The 28 T cell receptor beta chains presented below share a single source sample, sequenced in a study of human T cells and chemical hapten exposure (dated by TCRdb to the early 2020s). Per the publication, the time point label means: patch test 1, 2 weeks after DPC sensitization. Reading the label with the study, this specimen's treatment or condition is: therapeutic diphenylcyclopropenone sensitization with weekly scalp DPC. Library prep was done by RACE. Sequencing took place on a NextSeq 500. Using fastp trimming at Q25 and MiXCR clonotype assembly, TCRdb reanalyzed the public sequencing data and kept in-frame beta chains. Each CDR3 protein gets just one entry, which takes the most common genes and DNA from the rows behind it. This sample lists some 77,000 distinct CDR3 sequences; 10% were detected once. The leading ten clones occupy about 1.4% of the sample. Here the sequenced sample was whole blood, taken in connection with sensitization to the hapten diphenylcyclopropenone (DPC). The receptor set was obtained from a woman in her fifties or sixties with alopecia areata. Some clones in this sample may be carry-over from other donors' samples.

This clonotype was seen a few times. The chain joins TRBV5-1 to TRBJ2-2; 9 bases match TRBD2. CDR1 is SGHRS and CDR2 is YFSETQ in the germline V gene. This CDR3 has 14 amino acids. After removal of 4 bases from V and 6 bases from J, the junction contained 4 bases not matched to a gene. This CDR3 reads CASSELAGAGELFF. The DNA for the CDR3 is TGCGCCAGCAGCGAATTAGCGGGAGCCGGGGAGCTGTTTTTT.

Only a few counts were recorded for this clonotype. The chain has TRBV18 and TRBJ2-3, with 7 bases that match TRBD1. Germline trimming cut 4 bases from V and 0 bases from J; bases unmatched to any gene: 7. The germline V gene encodes CDR1 KGHSH and CDR2 LQKENI. The CDR3 length is 16 residues. DNA of the CDR3: TGTGCCAGCTCACTCACCGGGACAGCCAGCACAGATACGCAGTATTTT. It yields the protein CASSLTGTASTDTQYF. Variable domain in full (rest from reference TRBV18 and TRBJ2-3): NAGVMQNPRHLVRRRGQEARLRCSPMKGHSHVYWYRQLPEEGLKFMVYLQKENIIDESGMPKERFSAEFPKEGPSILRIQQVVRGDSAAYFCASSLTGTASTDTQYFGPGTRLTVL.

V usage is TRBV6-2 or TRBV6-3 and J usage is TRBJ2-5; D is possibly TRBD1 (5 bases). The V gene's germline CDR1 is MNHEY and CDR2 SVGEGT. The CDR3 loop spans 13 amino acids. V dropped 0 bases and J dropped 10 bases, with 12 bases sitting between them. For the CDR3, the DNA is TGTGCCAGCAGTTACTCGGACAAAGGGCTCCAGTACTTC. Its translation is CASSYSDKGLQYF.

Worth noting for this clonotype: At one boundary the junction diverges from the germline segment, which might be a read error. This chain joins TRBV7-2 and TRBJ2-3; possibly TRBD2 for D (6 bases). CDR1 is SGHTA and CDR2 is FQGNSA in the germline V gene. The CDR3 is made up of 14 amino acids. In DNA form, the CDR3 reads TGTGTCAGCAGCTTAGCGGTGGGGAGAGATACGCAGTATTTT. It encodes CVSSLAVGRDTQYF.

J is TRBJ2-1 and V is TRBV6-2 or TRBV6-3; 10 bases match TRBD2. After removal of 5 bases from V and 2 bases from J, the junction contained 3 bases not matched to a gene. In germline, CDR1 is MNHEY, CDR2 SVGEGT. The CDR3 spans 15 residues. In DNA, the CDR3 is TGTGCCAGCAGTGGTAGCGGGAGGACCTACAATGAGCAGTTCTTC. Translated: CASSGSGRTYNEQFF.

This chain uses TRBV20-1 with TRBJ2-5, with 9 bases matching TRBD1. Germline V gene data show CDR1 as DFQATT and CDR2 as SNEGSKA (reference sequence). The CDR3 totals 13 residues. With V trimmed by 5 bases and J by 6 bases, 7 bases remained unmatched. For the CDR3, the DNA is TGCAGTGCTTCCCCGGGACAGGGTCAGACCCAGTACTTC. Protein: CSASPGQGQTQYF.

At least ten counts were recorded for this clonotype. The V call is TRBV5-1, the J call TRBJ1-1, with 10 bases that match TRBD1. The CDR3 loop spans 15 amino acids. After removal of 4 bases from V and 4 bases from J, the junction contained 7 bases not matched to a gene. Germline CDR1 reads SGHRS; CDR2 reads YFSETQ. CDR3 coding DNA: TGCGCCAGCAGCCAATCCGGGACAGGGGCCACTGAAGCTTTCTTT. The encoded protein is CASSQSGTGATEAFF.

CDR3 DNA: TGTGCCAGTAGCCAGACCAGGGTCGATGAGCAGTTCTTC. Protein product: CASSQTRVDEQFF. The chain carries TRBV19 and TRBJ2-1, with D possibly matching TRBD1 (5 bases). This CDR3 has 13 residues. Trimming removed 6 bases from V and 8 bases from J, with 14 bases in between. Germline lookup yields CDR1 LNHDA and CDR2 SQIVND (reference sequence).

This clonotype has a count of ten or more. The V and J genes are TRBV7-6 and TRBJ2-5; TRBD2 aligns across 7 bases. V shed 5 bases and J 2 bases; nucleotides not matched to a gene: 11. CDR1 is SGHVS and CDR2 is FNYEAQ in the germline V gene. The CDR3 runs 16 residues. The CDR3 loop reads CASSPETSRLQETQYF. The CDR3 nucleotides are TGTGCCAGCAGCCCAGAGACTAGCAGACTACAAGAGACCCAGTACTTC.

The chain is built from TRBV11-2 and TRBJ2-2; D ambiguous. Germline V gene lookup returns CDR1 SGHAT and CDR2 FQNNGV. V was pared by 2 bases and J by 9 bases, with 13 bases between. The length of the CDR3 is 14 residues. The DNA of the CDR3 is TGTGCCAGCAGCTTATTAGCAGTTACCCGGGAGCTGTTTTTT. Its translation is CASSLLAVTRELFF.

This clonotype was recorded many times. The chain recombines TRBV5-5 with TRBJ2-7; possibly TRBD1 for D (5 bases). The germline V gene has CDR1 SGHKS and CDR2 YYEKEE (reference sequence). The CDR3 is 14 amino acids. The V end lost 7 bases, the J end lost 5 bases, and 19 bases lay between the germline ends. The CDR3 spells CASFPQGAVHEQYF. As DNA, the CDR3 is TGTGCCAGCTTCCCCCAAGGGGCGGTCCACGAGCAGTACTTC.

This clonotype was found many times. The chain links TRBV19 to TRBJ2-7; 14 positions agree with TRBD2. This CDR3 contains 15 residues. V was clipped by 5 bases and J by 2 bases; unmatched bases: 2. CDR1 LNHDA and CDR2 SQIVND come from the germline V gene (reference sequence). The CDR3 DNA reads as TGTGCCAGTAGTGGGACTAGCGGGGGTACCTACGAGCAGTACTTC. Protein sequence: CASSGTSGGTYEQYF.

This clonotype came up many times. The chain employs TRBV11-2 and TRBJ2-2; a weak D match, TRBD2 (5 bases). Trimming pared 5 bases from V and 6 bases from J, leaving 22 bases between. Germline CDR1 and CDR2: SGHAT and FQNNGV. CDR3 length: 17 amino acids. CDR3 in DNA: TGTGCCAGCAGCCCCATCATGAGGGCAGGAGATGCCGGGGAGCTGTTTTTT. Translated, it gives CASSPIMRAGDAGELFF.

The DNA of the CDR3 is TGTGCCAGCAGTTTGAATCGGGGGTACGAGCAGTACTTC. As protein: CASSLNRGYEQYF. The chain combines TRBV28 with TRBJ2-7, with a weak D call TRBD2 (6 bases). The V end was cut by 3 bases, the J end by 4 bases, with 10 bases between. The CDR3 is made up of 13 amino acids. Germline loops: CDR1 MDHEN, CDR2 SYDVKM.

The chain carries TRBV5-4 and TRBJ1-2, with D possibly being TRBD1 (6 bases). Germline V gene lookup returns CDR1 SGHNT and CDR2 YYREEE (reference sequence). Deletions cut 4 bases from V and 2 bases from J, with 18 bases between. The CDR3 sequence is 16 residues long. This chain's CDR3 is CASSPLPGRGNYGYTF. The CDR3 bases are TGTGCCAGCAGCCCATTGCCTGGCAGGGGAAACTATGGCTACACCTTC.

This clonotype was detected a few times. The chain combines TRBV7-9 with TRBJ2-3; 7 bases are shared with TRBD2. The V and J ends lost 8 bases and 4 bases, in that order; junction bases with no gene match: 6. The CDR3 has 13 amino acids. Looked up from germline, CDR1 is SEHNR and CDR2 is FQNEAQ (reference sequence). The CDR3 sequence is CASAGLGPDTQYF. In DNA form, the CDR3 reads TGTGCCAGCGCAGGACTAGGCCCAGATACGCAGTATTTT. Using reference TRBV7-9 and TRBJ2-3 for the parts outside the CDR3, the full variable domain is DTGVSQNPRHKITKRGQNVTFRCDPISEHNRLYWYRQTLGQGPEFLTYFQNEAQLEKSRLLSDRFSAERPKGSFSTLEIQRTEQGDSAMYLCASAGLGPDTQYFGPGTRLTVL.

The J gene is TRBJ2-3, the V gene TRBV9; D is perhaps TRBD2 (5 bases). The germline V gene has CDR1 SGDLS and CDR2 YYNGEE. This CDR3 has 10 amino acids. Between the trimmed V and J ends, which lost 9 bases and 6 bases, there was a span of 8 bases. CDR3 amino acids: CATEEDTQYF. CDR3 nucleotides: TGTGCCACGGAGGAGGATACGCAGTATTTT.

On this clonotype: The junction and the germline gene differ at one end; a read error may be behind it. The chain recombines TRBV20-1 with TRBJ2-1, with 9 bases lining up with TRBD1. The CDR3 spans 16 residues. Germline V CDR1 and CDR2: DFQATT, SNEGSKA (reference sequence). CDR3 bases: TGCAGTGCTAGAGATGGAGGACAGGGGCGAGACAATGAGCAGTTCTTT. Its translation: CSARDGGQGRDNEQFF.

The sample holds a few counts of this clonotype. Here the CDR3 reads CASSPGIAGDNYEQYF. The CDR3 DNA sequence: TGTGCCAGCAGTCCCGGGATAGCGGGGGACAACTACGAGCAGTACTTC. The chain couples TRBV6-6 to TRBJ2-7; 9 nucleotides line up with TRBD2. The CDR3 runs to 16 residues. The germline CDR1 and CDR2 sequences are MNHNY and SVGAGI (reference sequence). Trimming at V came to 5 bases and at J to 3 bases, leaving 11 bases not matched to a gene.

This rearrangement joins TRBV20-1 to TRBJ2-1; D tentatively reads TRBD1 or TRBD2 (5 bases each). Germline CDR1 is DFQATT and CDR2 is SNEGSKA (reference sequence). V dropped 5 bases and J dropped 0 bases, with 11 bases sitting between them. This CDR3 comprises 14 residues. In DNA, the CDR3 is TGCAGTGCTGAGGGTAGGGGCTCCTACAATGAGCAGTTCTTC. It codes for CSAEGRGSYNEQFF.

This clonotype was detected many times. The chain has TRBV6-2 or TRBV6-3 and TRBJ1-5, with D possibly being TRBD1 (6 bases). Trimming took 7 bases from V and 5 from J, leaving 21 bases between them. The CDR3 extends over 16 amino acids. Germline-derived CDR1 and CDR2 are MNHEY and SVGEGT. CDR3 sequence (DNA): TGTGCCAGCACTTCAAGAGTGACAGGCGTCCATCAGCCCCAGCATTTT. This translates into CASTSRVTGVHQPQHF.

This clonotype was recorded at least ten times. The chain carries TRBV12-3 or TRBV12-4 and TRBJ1-5; maybe TRBD1 (6 bases). CDR3 length equals 15 residues. The germline V and J ends were trimmed by 3 bases and 2 bases, with 11 bases remaining between them. The CDR3 region is CASSLLPGGNQPQHF. CDR3 sequence (DNA): TGTGCCAGCAGTTTGCTGCCAGGGGGCAATCAGCCCCAGCATTTT.

At least ten counts were recorded for this clonotype. The gene calls are TRBV7-9 and TRBJ2-1; 11 bases map to TRBD2. V lost 5 bases, J lost 8 bases, and 8 bases stayed unmatched. Germline V CDR1 and CDR2: SEHNR, FQNEAQ (reference sequence). The CDR3 totals 15 residues. CDR3 bases: TGTGCCAGCAGCGCCACTAGCGGGAGACCCCATGAGCAGTTCTTC. It translates to CASSATSGRPHEQFF.

At least ten counts were recorded for this clonotype. This sequence joins TRBV18 and TRBJ2-5; 9 bases agree with TRBD1. Trimming removed 5 bases from V and 4 bases from J; junction bases left unmatched: 8. Germline-derived CDR1 and CDR2 are KGHSH and LQKENI. CDR3 length: 15 amino acids. CDR3 region: CASSNPTGGRETQYF. CDR3 in DNA: TGTGCCAGCTCAAACCCGACAGGGGGACGAGAGACCCAGTACTTC.

This clonotype appeared many times. This sequence joins TRBV29-1 and TRBJ2-1; TRBD2 aligns across 8 bases. The germline V gene has CDR1 SQVTM and CDR2 ANQGSEA. The CDR3 contains 14 residues. Trimming at V came to 6 bases and at J to 5 bases, leaving 9 bases not matched to a gene. CDR3 sequence: CSVAGLAVHNEQFF. CDR3 in DNA: TGCAGCGTCGCAGGACTAGCTGTCCACAATGAGCAGTTCTTC.

The gene calls are TRBV7-2 and TRBJ2-7; D might be TRBD1 (5 bases). This CDR3 spans 14 amino acids. Between the trimmed V and J ends, which lost 2 bases and 1 base, there was a span of 9 bases. The V gene's germline CDR1 is SGHTA and CDR2 FQGNSA. CDR3 bases: TGTGCCAGCAGCTTACCCCGACAGTCCTACGAGCAGTACTTC. This translates into CASSLPRQSYEQYF.

This clonotype has more than one count but fewer than ten. CDR3: CASSPPGGGGQSPQHF. The CDR3 bases are TGTGCCAGCTCACCACCGGGGGGCGGGGGGCAATCGCCCCAGCATTTT. V gene TRBV18 combines with J gene TRBJ1-5, with D perhaps TRBD1 (6 bases). The CDR3 totals 16 residues. From germline, CDR1 is KGHSH and CDR2 LQKENI. V gave up 0 bases and J gave up 9 bases, with 18 bases separating them.

This clonotype was recorded many times. The rearrangement joins TRBV7-2 to TRBJ2-2; 12 bases align to TRBD2. J gave up 5 bases and V 5 bases, and 6 bases lay outside the gene matches. CDR1 and CDR2 from the germline V gene are SGHTA and FQGNSA. There are 16 residues in the CDR3. The CDR3 DNA follows: TGTGCCAGCAGCCCTACTAGCGGGAGGACGACCGGGGAGCTGTTTTTT. Translation: CASSPTSGRTTGELFF. Together with reference TRBV7-2 and TRBJ2-2, the CDR3 gives the full variable domain: GAGVSQSPSNKVTEKGKDVELRCDPISGHTALYWYRQSLGQGLEFLIYFQGNSAPDKSGLPSDRFSAERTGGSVSTLTIQRTQQEDSAVYLCASSPTSGRTTGELFFGEGSRLTVL.